Listed here are 31 T cell receptor beta chains from one sample, sequenced in a study of OX40 agonist ivuxolimab in advanced cancers. Profiling relied on immunoSEQ multiplex PCR, and the TCRdb table lists in-frame clones only, not all of them. The sample holds roughly 76,000 clones, about 94% seen once. This sample comprised CD4+ or CD8+ T cells sorted from blood, obtained in a trial of the OX40 agonist ivuxolimab. The source is an adult with an advanced solid tumor such as melanoma, head and neck, liver or kidney cancer.

The J gene is TRBJ1-5, the V gene TRBV13; D call uncertain. Germline CDR1 PRHDT, CDR2 FYEKMQ (reference sequence). CDR3 size: 15 residues. With 3 bases removed from V and 2 bases from J, the gap between germline ends came to 11 bases. The CDR3 loop reads CASSLGLEGNQPQHF. The CDR3 coding sequence is TGTGCCAGCAGCTTGGGCCTAGAGGGCAATCAGCCCCAGCATTTT.

The chain recombines TRBV4-3 with TRBJ2-7; perhaps TRBD1 as D (6 bases). The CDR3 totals 15 residues. Germline CDR1 LGHNA, CDR2 YSLEER. V was shortened by 1 base and J by 0 bases, with 10 bases between the two germline ends. In nucleotides, the CDR3 is TGCGCCAGCAGCCAAGTGCAGGGGAGCTCCTACGAGCAGTACTTC. Protein product: CASSQVQGSSYEQYF.

The genes are TRBV30 and TRBJ2-7, with D perhaps TRBD1 (6 bases). Germline V lookup: CDR1 GTSNPN, CDR2 SVGIG (reference sequence). V lost 6 bases and J lost 4, with 13 bases in between. The CDR3 loop spans 12 amino acids. CDR3 in DNA: TGTGCCTGCAACAGGGCAGGGTACGAGCAGTACTTC. Encoded protein: CACNRAGYEQYF.

This clone was detected only once. The V and J genes are TRBV7-9 and TRBJ2-3; TRBD2 is a possible D gene (5 bases). The CDR3 sequence is 15 residues long. Germline CDR1 reads SEHNR; CDR2 reads FQNEAQ (reference sequence). V was shortened by 2 bases and J by 0 bases, with 9 bases between the two germline ends. The CDR3 DNA is TGTGCCAGCAGCTTACCGGACTCTAGCACAGATACGCAGTATTTT. Translating gives CASSLPDSSTDTQYF.

The genes are TRBV5-6 and TRBJ1-2; D not resolved. Germline lookup yields CDR1 SGHDT and CDR2 YYEEEE. V was cut by 5 bases and J by 4 bases, with 21 bases left in between. The CDR3 contains 16 residues. The CDR3 protein is CASRFRNDGLVYGYTF. DNA of the CDR3: TGTGCCAGCAGGTTTCGGAATGACGGCCTCGTCTATGGCTACACCTTC.

The chain carries TRBV7-6 and TRBJ2-7; 9 nucleotides match TRBD2. This CDR3 comprises 14 residues. Unmatched junction bases numbered 9, after V lost 6 bases and J lost 6 bases. Germline CDR1 reads SGHVS; CDR2 reads FNYEAQ. CDR3 sequence reads: CASRPGTSSVEQYF. CDR3 DNA: TGTGCCAGCAGGCCCGGGACTAGCAGTGTCGAGCAGTACTTC.

This clone was seen a single time. The chain recombines TRBV6-5 with TRBJ2-7; 9 positions match TRBD1. The germline V gene has CDR1 MNHEY and CDR2 SVGAGI. This CDR3 has 15 residues. V gave up 6 bases and J gave up 6 bases; unmatched junction bases: 12. CDR3 sequence (DNA): TGTGCCAGCAGCCCTGACCCCGGGACAGGGTTCGAGCAGTACTTC. Its protein is CASSPDPGTGFEQYF.

Written as DNA, the CDR3 is TGTGCCAGCACCCTTGGGCAGGGGGCTGGAGCTTTCTTT. It is translated as CASTLGQGAGAFF. The V and J genes are TRBV13 and TRBJ1-1; 8 bases line up with TRBD1. Looked up from germline, CDR1 is PRHDT and CDR2 is FYEKMQ (reference sequence). V lost 7 bases to trimming and J lost 10 bases; unmatched junction nucleotides: 11. The CDR3 totals 13 residues.

This rearrangement joins TRBV4-1 to TRBJ1-1; the D gene is possibly TRBD1 (6 bases). This CDR3 is built from 14 residues. Germline CDR1 MGHRA, CDR2 YSYEKL. The ends were cut back, 4 bases at V and 2 bases at J, with 11 bases in the middle. CDR3 bases: TGCGCCAGCAGCCGGGGACAAATAAACACTGAAGCTTTCTTT. Translation: CASSRGQINTEAFF.

V gene TRBV12-5 combines with J gene TRBJ2-7; D is unresolved. The CDR3 is made up of 14 amino acids. Germline V lookup: CDR1 LGHNT, CDR2 FRNRAP. V was clipped by 6 bases and J by 2 bases, with 14 bases between them. The CDR3, as DNA: TGTGCTAGTGGCCTGCCTGACAAAACCTACGAGCAGTACTTC. It specifies CASGLPDKTYEQYF.

CDR3 nucleotide sequence: TGTGCCAGCAGCCTTCTCGTGGCGCCTAGCACAGATACGCAGTATTTT. The encoded protein is CASSLLVAPSTDTQYF. This chain joins TRBV11-2 and TRBJ2-3, with D unclear. V was clipped by 5 bases and J by 0 bases, with 15 bases between them. Germline CDR1 reads SGHAT; CDR2 reads FQNNGV. This CDR3 has 16 amino acids.

This clone has more than one count but fewer than ten. The V call is TRBV9, the J call TRBJ1-1; no clear D. The CDR3 has 12 residues. Trimming took 2 bases from V and 3 from J, leaving 5 bases between them. From germline, CDR1 is SGDLS and CDR2 YYNGEE. The CDR3 nucleotides are TGTGCCAGCAGCGTCTCGGACACTGAAGCTTTCTTT. It specifies CASSVSDTEAFF.

The chain links TRBV10-3 to TRBJ1-1; 9 bases agree with TRBD1. Germline assignment: CDR1 ENHRY and CDR2 SYGVKD. The CDR3 has 15 residues. Trimming removed 4 bases from V and 3 bases from J; junction bases left unmatched: 6. The CDR3 here is CAISGDRERDTEAFF. The CDR3 nucleotides are TGTGCCATCAGTGGGGACAGGGAGAGGGACACTGAAGCTTTCTTT.

This rearrangement joins TRBV10-3 to TRBJ2-3, with D maybe TRBD2 (7 bases). Trimming pared 10 bases from V and 0 bases from J, leaving 14 bases between. This CDR3 has 14 amino acids. The germline V gene has CDR1 ENHRY and CDR2 SYGVKD. The CDR3 bases are TGTGCCACCGGGGGGCTTTCTAGCACAGATACGCAGTATTTT. Translation: CATGGLSSTDTQYF.

The chain links TRBV6-5 to TRBJ1-1; D is ambiguous. V was cut by 0 bases and J by 7 bases, with 6 bases left in between. The germline gives CDR1 MNHEY, CDR2 SVGAGI. CDR3 length: 12 residues. The CDR3 region has the DNA TGTGCCAGCAGTTACTCGATTGATGAAGCTTTCTTT. Translating it yields CASSYSIDEAFF.

This chain connects TRBV2 to TRBJ2-2, with D possibly being TRBD2 (5 bases). Trimming shortened V by 2 bases and J by 0 bases, and 10 bases separated the two germline ends. The CDR3 has 16 residues. Germline V CDR1 and CDR2: SNHLY, FYNNEI. The CDR3 region has the DNA TGTGCCAGCAGTGAACCCCTAGCAGCGAACACCGGGGAGCTGTTTTTT. It specifies CASSEPLAANTGELFF.

This chain uses TRBV6-6 with TRBJ1-2, with D possibly matching TRBD1 (6 bases). CDR3 length: 14 residues. Germline values: CDR1 MNHNY, CDR2 SVGAGI (reference sequence). The V end lost 3 bases, the J end lost 4 bases, and 12 bases lay between the germline ends. The CDR3 is CASSYPGAGYGYTF. Written as DNA, the CDR3 is TGTGCCAGCAGTTATCCAGGGGCAGGCTATGGCTACACCTTC.

The J gene is TRBJ2-7, the V gene TRBV6-5; weak D call: TRBD1 (6 bases). The CDR3 sequence is 16 residues long. Trimming left V 0 bases short and J 5 bases short, with 17 bases between. CDR1 and CDR2 from the germline V gene are MNHEY and SVGAGI. In DNA, the CDR3 is TGTGCCAGCAGTTACTCGGCAGGGGAAAGGTTGGACGAGCAGTACTTC. Its translation: CASSYSAGERLDEQYF.

This chain links TRBV6-6 with TRBJ1-2; D is unresolved. Per germline, CDR1 MNHNY and CDR2 SVGAGI (reference sequence). V was clipped by 0 bases and J by 4 bases, with 6 bases between them. This CDR3 spans 13 amino acids. The CDR3 is CASSYSEGYGYTF. CDR3 in DNA: TGTGCCAGCAGTTACTCCGAGGGCTATGGCTACACCTTC.

The chain has TRBV10-1 and TRBJ2-7, with 10 bases aligning to TRBD2. This CDR3 is built from 18 residues. Germline CDR1 reads WNHNN; CDR2 reads SYGVQD (reference sequence). J lost 1 base, V lost 1 base, and 10 bases had no gene match. The CDR3 bases are TGCGCCAGCAGTGAGTGGGATCCGGAGCGGGGGGGATCCTACGAGCAGTACTTC. Amino acids: CASSEWDPERGGSYEQYF.

This clone was observed a single time. The rearrangement uses TRBV6-6 and TRBJ1-2, with D uncertain. CDR3 length equals 14 residues. Germline V gives CDR1 MNHNY, CDR2 SVGAGI (reference sequence). V was cut by 1 base and J by 4 bases, with 10 bases left in between. CDR3 loop: CASSYLEVGYGYTF. CDR3 DNA sequence: TGTGCCAGCAGTTACTTAGAGGTTGGCTATGGCTACACCTTC.

V and J are TRBV7-9 and TRBJ2-2; D is uncertain. Germline CDR1 SEHNR, CDR2 FQNEAQ (reference sequence). The V end was cut by 5 bases, the J end by 6 bases, with 7 bases between. The CDR3 contains 12 residues. The CDR3 loop reads CASSPSAGELFF. The CDR3 DNA reads TGTGCCAGCAGCCCCAGTGCCGGGGAGCTGTTTTTT.

This CDR3 reads CASSLWTAYEQYF. The CDR3, as DNA: TGTGCCAGCAGTTTGTGGACAGCCTACGAGCAGTACTTC. The V gene is TRBV6-1, the J gene TRBJ2-7; D is perhaps TRBD1 (6 bases). V lost 5 bases, J lost 2 bases, and 10 bases lay in between. The CDR3 length is 13 residues. Germline V CDR1 and CDR2: MNHNS, SASEGT.

The chain recombines TRBV7-8 with TRBJ2-2, with unresolved D. Germline V gives CDR1 SGHVS, CDR2 FQNEAQ. This CDR3 region has 14 residues. The germline V and J ends were trimmed by 5 bases and 1 base, with 8 bases remaining between them. CDR3 amino acids: CASSLRLNTGELFF. For the CDR3, the DNA is TGTGCCAGCAGCCTGAGGCTGAACACCGGGGAGCTGTTTTTT.

The chain carries TRBV10-2 and TRBJ2-4; D is ambiguous. V was cut by 5 bases and J by 8 bases, with 13 bases left in between. The CDR3 runs 13 residues. The germline V gene encodes CDR1 WSHSY and CDR2 SAAADI. CDR3 sequence reads: CASSLDGWDIQYF. The CDR3, as DNA: TGCGCCAGCAGTCTCGACGGGTGGGACATTCAGTACTTC.

V and J are TRBV5-4 and TRBJ2-2; 9 positions match TRBD1. This CDR3 is 16 amino acids long. Germline lookup yields CDR1 SGHNT and CDR2 YYREEE (reference sequence). V lost 1 base and J lost 5; bases outside the gene matches: 6. The CDR3 here is CASSLLGQGLTGELFF. The CDR3 DNA sequence: TGTGCCAGCAGCTTGCTCGGACAGGGGCTGACCGGGGAGCTGTTTTTT.

V usage is TRBV10-1 and J usage is TRBJ2-3; 8 bases align to TRBD2. The CDR3 consists of 16 residues. Looked up from germline, CDR1 is WNHNN and CDR2 is SYGVQD (reference sequence). V lost 0 bases, J lost 2 bases, and 4 bases stayed unmatched. The CDR3 DNA follows: TGCGCCAGCAGTGAGTCCCCGGGGGGGGCCACAGATACGCAGTATTTT. Its protein product is CASSESPGGATDTQYF.

This sequence joins TRBV9 and TRBJ2-6; possibly TRBD1 or TRBD2 for D (5 bases each). Germline CDR1 is SGDLS and CDR2 is YYNGEE. Trimming left V 0 bases short and J 1 base short, with 8 bases between. The CDR3 extends over 16 amino acids. The DNA for the CDR3 is TGTGCCAGCAGCGTAGCCAGGGAGTCTGGGGCCAACGTCCTGACTTTC. Residues: CASSVARESGANVLTF.

DNA for the CDR3: TGTGCCAGCAGCTTAGATCGGGGACTAGCGGGGGGCCATGAGCAGTTCTTC. Its translation is CASSLDRGLAGGHEQFF. The genes are TRBV11-3 and TRBJ2-1, with 15 bases matching TRBD2. The germline V gene encodes CDR1 SGHNT and CDR2 YENEEA. The CDR3 extends over 17 amino acids. J lost 8 bases, V lost 0 bases, and 5 bases had no gene match.

V gene TRBV11-2 combines with J gene TRBJ2-7; D not certain. The CDR3 contains 15 residues. Germline lookup yields CDR1 SGHAT and CDR2 FQNNGV. The V and J ends lost 0 bases and 0 bases respectively, with 9 bases between them. DNA for the CDR3: TGTGCCAGCAGCTTAGAATTTGGCAGCTCCTACGAGCAGTACTTC. Protein sequence: CASSLEFGSSYEQYF.

The genes are TRBV5-4 and TRBJ1-3, with 7 nucleotides matching TRBD1. The germline V gene has CDR1 SGHNT and CDR2 YYREEE (reference sequence). The CDR3 runs to 16 residues. J gave up 0 bases and V 1 base, and 4 bases lay outside the gene matches. The chain's CDR3 is CASSLRGGFSGNTIYF. The CDR3 nucleotides are TGTGCCAGCAGCTTGAGAGGGGGCTTCTCTGGAAACACCATATATTTT.